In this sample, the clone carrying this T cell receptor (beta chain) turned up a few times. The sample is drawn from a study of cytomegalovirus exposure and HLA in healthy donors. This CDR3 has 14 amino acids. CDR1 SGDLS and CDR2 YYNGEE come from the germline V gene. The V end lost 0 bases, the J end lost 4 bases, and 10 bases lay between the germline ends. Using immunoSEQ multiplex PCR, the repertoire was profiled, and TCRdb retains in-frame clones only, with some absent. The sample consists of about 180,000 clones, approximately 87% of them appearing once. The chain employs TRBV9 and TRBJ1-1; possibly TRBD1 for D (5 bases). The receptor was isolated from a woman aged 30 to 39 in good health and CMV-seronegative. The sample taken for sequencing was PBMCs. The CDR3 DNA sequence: TGTGCCAGCAGCGTAGGTGGGGCGAGCACTGAAGCTTTCTTT. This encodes CASSVGGASTEAFF.